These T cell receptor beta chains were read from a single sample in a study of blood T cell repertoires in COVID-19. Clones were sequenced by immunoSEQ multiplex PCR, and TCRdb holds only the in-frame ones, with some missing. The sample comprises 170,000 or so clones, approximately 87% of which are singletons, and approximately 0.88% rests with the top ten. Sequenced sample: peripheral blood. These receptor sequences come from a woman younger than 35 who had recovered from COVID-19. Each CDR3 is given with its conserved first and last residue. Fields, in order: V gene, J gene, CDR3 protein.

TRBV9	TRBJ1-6	CASSVETGNSPLHF
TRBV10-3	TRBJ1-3	CATGQSDRNTIYF
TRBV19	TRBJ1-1	CASSVTGARAEAFF
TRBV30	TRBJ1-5	CAWSPGLGNQPQHF
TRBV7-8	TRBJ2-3	CASKSPGVSGRRVNTDTQYF
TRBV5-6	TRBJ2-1	CASSLGLRTSVDNEQFF
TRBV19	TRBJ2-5	CASSPPNF
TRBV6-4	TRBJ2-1	CASSDSTSGHNEQFF
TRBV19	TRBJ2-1	CASSIQGPLAYNEQFF
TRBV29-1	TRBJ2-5	CSALDSRQETQYF
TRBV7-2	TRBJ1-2	CASSFNAARQGMNYGYTF
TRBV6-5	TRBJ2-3	CASSYSGRISTDTQYF
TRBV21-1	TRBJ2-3	CASSGRTGEGTDTQYF
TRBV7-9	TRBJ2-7	CASSSTISSSGGLHEQYF
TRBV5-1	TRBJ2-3	CASSLGGQGGTDTQYF
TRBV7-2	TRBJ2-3	CASSLGQGVTDTQYF
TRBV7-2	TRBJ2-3	CATRFSGRTTDTQYF
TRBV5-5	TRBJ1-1	CASRPDMNTEAFF
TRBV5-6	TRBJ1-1	CASSTVQGWGTEAFF
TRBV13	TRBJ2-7	CASSQESSYEQYF
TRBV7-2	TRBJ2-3	CASSSAGTGSNTQYF
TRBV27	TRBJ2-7	CASSTLRPLREVYEQYF
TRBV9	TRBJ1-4	CASSVRGLGNEKLFF